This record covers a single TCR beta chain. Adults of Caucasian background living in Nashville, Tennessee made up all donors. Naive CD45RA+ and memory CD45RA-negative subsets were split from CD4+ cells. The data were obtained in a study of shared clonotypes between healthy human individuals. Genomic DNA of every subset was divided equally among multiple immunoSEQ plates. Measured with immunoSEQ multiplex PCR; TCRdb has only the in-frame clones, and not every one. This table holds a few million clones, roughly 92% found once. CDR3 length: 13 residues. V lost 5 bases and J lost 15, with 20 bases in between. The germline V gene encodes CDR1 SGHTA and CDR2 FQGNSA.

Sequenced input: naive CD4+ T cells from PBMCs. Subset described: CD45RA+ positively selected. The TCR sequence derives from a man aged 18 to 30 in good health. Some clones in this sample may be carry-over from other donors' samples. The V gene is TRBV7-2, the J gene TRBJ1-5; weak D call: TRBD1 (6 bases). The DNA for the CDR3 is TGTGCCAGCAGCCAAGGAACGGGACAAAGGTGGCATTTT. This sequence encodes CASSQGTGQRWHF.